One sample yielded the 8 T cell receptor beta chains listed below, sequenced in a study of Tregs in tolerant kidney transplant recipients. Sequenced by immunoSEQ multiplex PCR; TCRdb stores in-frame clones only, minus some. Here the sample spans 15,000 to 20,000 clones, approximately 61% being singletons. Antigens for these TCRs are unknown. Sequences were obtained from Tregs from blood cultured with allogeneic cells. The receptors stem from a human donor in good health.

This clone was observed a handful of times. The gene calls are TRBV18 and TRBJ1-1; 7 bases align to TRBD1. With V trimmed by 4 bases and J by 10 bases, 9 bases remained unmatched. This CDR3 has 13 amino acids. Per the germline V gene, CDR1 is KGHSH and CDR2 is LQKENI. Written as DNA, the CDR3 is TGTGCCAGCTCACTGGGGACAGCGGCGGGAGCTTTCTTT. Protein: CASSLGTAAGAFF.

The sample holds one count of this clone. The chain's CDR3 is CASSPRGLPYEQYF. As DNA, the CDR3 is TGTGCCAGCAGCCCGAGGGGCCTGCCCTACGAGCAGTACTTC. The V and J genes are TRBV11-3 and TRBJ2-7; perhaps D is TRBD1 or TRBD2 (5 bases each). The CDR3 loop spans 14 amino acids. The germline V gene has CDR1 SGHNT and CDR2 YENEEA. Trimming cost V 5 bases and J 2 bases, with 13 bases left between them.

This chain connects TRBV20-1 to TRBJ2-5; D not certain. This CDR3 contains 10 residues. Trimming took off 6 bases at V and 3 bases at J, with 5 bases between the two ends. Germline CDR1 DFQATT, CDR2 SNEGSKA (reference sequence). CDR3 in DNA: TGCAGTGCACAAGAAGAGACCCAGTACTTC. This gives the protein CSAQEETQYF.

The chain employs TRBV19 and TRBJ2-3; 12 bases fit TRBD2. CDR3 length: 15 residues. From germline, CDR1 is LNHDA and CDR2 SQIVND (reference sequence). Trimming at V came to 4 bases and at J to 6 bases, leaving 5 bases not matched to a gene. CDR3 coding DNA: TGTGCCAGTAGTACGACTAGCGGGAGATGGGATACGCAGTATTTT. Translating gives CASSTTSGRWDTQYF.

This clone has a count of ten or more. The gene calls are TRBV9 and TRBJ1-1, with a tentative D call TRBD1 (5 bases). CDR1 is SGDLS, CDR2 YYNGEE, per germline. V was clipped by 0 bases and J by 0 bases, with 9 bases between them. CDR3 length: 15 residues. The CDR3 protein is CASSVDLGLNTEAFF. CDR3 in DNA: TGTGCCAGCAGCGTAGATCTGGGGCTGAACACTGAAGCTTTCTTT.

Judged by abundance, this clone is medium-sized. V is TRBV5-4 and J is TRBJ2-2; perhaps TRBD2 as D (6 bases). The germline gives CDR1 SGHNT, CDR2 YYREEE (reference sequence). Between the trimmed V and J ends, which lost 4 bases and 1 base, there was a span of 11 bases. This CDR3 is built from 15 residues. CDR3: CASSPDGRNTGELFF. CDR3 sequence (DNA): TGTGCCAGCAGCCCCGACGGGAGGAACACCGGGGAGCTGTTTTTT.

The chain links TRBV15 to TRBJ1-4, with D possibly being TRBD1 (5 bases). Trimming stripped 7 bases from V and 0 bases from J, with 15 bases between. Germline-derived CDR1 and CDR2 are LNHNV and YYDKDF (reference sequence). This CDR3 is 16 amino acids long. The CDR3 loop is CATMRGRVTTNEKLFF. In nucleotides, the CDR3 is TGTGCCACCATGCGGGGCAGGGTGACAACTAATGAAAAACTGTTTTTT. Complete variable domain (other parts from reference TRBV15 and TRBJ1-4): DAMVIQNPRYQVTQFGKPVTLSCSQTLNHNVMYWYQQKSSQAPKLLFHYYDKDFNNEADTPDNFQSRRPNTSFCFLDIRSPGLGDTAMYLCATMRGRVTTNEKLFFGSGTQLSVL.

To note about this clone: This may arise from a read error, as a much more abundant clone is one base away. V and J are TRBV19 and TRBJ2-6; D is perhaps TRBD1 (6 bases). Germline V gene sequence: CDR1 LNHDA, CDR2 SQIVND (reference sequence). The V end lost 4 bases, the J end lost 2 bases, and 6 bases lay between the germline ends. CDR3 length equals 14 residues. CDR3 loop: CASSTGAGANVLTF. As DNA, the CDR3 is TGTGCCAGTAGTACAGGGGCTGGGGCCAACGTCCTGACTTTC.